A single sample gave rise to the 8 T cell receptor beta chains below, sequenced in a study of blood T cell repertoires in COVID-19. Some clones are missing from TCRdb's copy, which holds only in-frame ones; the method was immunoSEQ multiplex PCR. The table includes about 440,000 clones, about 90% detected once. The sequenced sample consisted of PBMCs or T cells enriched from blood (not recorded which). Receptors were obtained from a woman aged 18-29 years with acute COVID-19.

The rearrangement links TRBV11-2 to TRBJ2-3, with unresolved D. Deletions cut 0 bases from V and 1 base from J, with 8 bases between. Germline CDR1 SGHAT, CDR2 FQNNGV. CDR3 size: 15 residues. The CDR3, as DNA: TGTGCCAGCAGCTTAGATCAGGCCCGCACAGATACGCAGTATTTT. It translates to CASSLDQARTDTQYF.

CDR3 sequence reads: CASSLAGQNNEKLFF. CDR3 in DNA: TGTGCCAGCAGCTTAGCGGGACAGAATAATGAAAAACTGTTTTTT. The chain uses TRBV7-6 and TRBJ1-4, with TRBD1 matching over 7 bases. Germline V CDR1 and CDR2: SGHVS, FNYEAQ. J gave up 4 bases and V 0 bases, and 2 bases lay outside the gene matches. This CDR3 is 15 amino acids long. Full variable domain (missing parts from reference TRBV7-6 and TRBJ1-4): GAGVSQSPRYKVTKRGQDVALRCDPISGHVSLYWYRQALGQGPEFLTYFNYEAQQDKSGLPNDRFSAERPEGSISTLTIQRTEQRDSAMYRCASSLAGQNNEKLFFGSGTQLSVL.

This sequence joins TRBV9 and TRBJ2-3, with D perhaps matching TRBD2 (5 bases). Germline-derived CDR1 and CDR2 are SGDLS and YYNGEE. The V end was cut by 2 bases, the J end by 0 bases, with 10 bases between. This CDR3 contains 15 residues. The DNA of the CDR3 is TGTGCCAGCAGCGTGGACTTAACTAGCACAGATACGCAGTATTTT. The encoded protein is CASSVDLTSTDTQYF.

This clone occurred once. This chain joins TRBV20-1 and TRBJ2-7; TRBD2 matches 11 bases. The V and J ends lost 3 bases and 2 bases, in that order; junction bases with no gene match: 6. Germline V gene sequence: CDR1 DFQATT, CDR2 SNEGSKA (reference sequence). This CDR3 spans 15 amino acids. DNA for the CDR3: TGCAGTGCTAGTGGGACTAGCGGCGGTGCCTACGAGCAGTACTTC. Its translation: CSASGTSGGAYEQYF.

The genes are TRBV7-2 and TRBJ2-1; the match to TRBD2 covers 7 bases. V dropped 8 bases and J dropped 6; count of bases not matched to a gene: 1. The CDR3 has 11 residues. Germline V CDR1 and CDR2: SGHTA, FQGNSA. In DNA form, the CDR3 reads TGTGCCAGCGGGGGGGGCAATGAGCAGTTCTTC. It encodes CASGGGNEQFF.

The J gene is TRBJ2-7, the V gene TRBV6-5, with 8 positions matching TRBD1. Germline V lookup: CDR1 MNHEY, CDR2 SVGAGI. Trimming removed 2 bases from V and 1 base from J; junction bases left unmatched: 7. CDR3 length: 16 residues. This chain's CDR3 is CASSYSPGQGSYEQYF. The CDR3 coding sequence is TGTGCCAGCAGTTACAGCCCCGGACAGGGATCCTACGAGCAGTACTTC.

V is TRBV7-3 and J is TRBJ1-6; no clear D gene. This CDR3 region has 15 residues. Germline V lookup: CDR1 SGHTA, CDR2 FQGTGA. The germline V and J ends were trimmed by 2 bases and 1 base, with 6 bases remaining between them. The CDR3, as DNA: TGTGCCAGCAGCTTAGCGGGTTCCTATAATTCACCCCTCCACTTT. Translation: CASSLAGSYNSPLHF.

The chain recombines TRBV10-3 with TRBJ2-5; 15 nucleotides line up with TRBD2. The germline CDR1 and CDR2 sequences are ENHRY and SYGVKD. The V gene end was trimmed by 10 bases and the J gene end by 5 bases; junction bases not matched to a gene: 2. This CDR3 region has 13 residues. The chain's CDR3 is CATGTSGGETQYF. The DNA of the CDR3 is TGTGCCACCGGGACTAGCGGGGGGGAGACCCAGTACTTC.